Reported below is one TCR beta chain. Its antigen is currently unknown. This entry is derived from a study of cytomegalovirus exposure and HLA in healthy donors. At the level of the study: Falling in the Caucasian-associated ancestry cluster were 81% of about 400 genotyped donors.

Whole-study results and caveats: A later analysis reportedly found that, within productive TCRs, an Asian-associated ancestry cluster had fewer N-insertions than the mean observed across the 666 donors. The dataset shows that most TCR sequences were rare, while some public TCRs occurred in many donors.

PCR employed 60 Vbeta and 13 Jbeta primers. The repertoire was sequenced with immunoSEQ multiplex PCR; TCRdb's copy has only in-frame clones and lacks some. This sample has about 180,000 clones, with around 74% found just once. All the people who gave samples were healthy bone marrow donors. Germline V lookup: CDR1 LNHDA, CDR2 SQIVND (reference sequence). V lost 7 bases, J lost 3 bases, and 9 bases stayed unmatched. CDR3 size: 15 residues. Sequenced material: PBMCs. The chain uses TRBV19 and TRBJ1-5; 7 positions agree with TRBD1. The clonotype comes from a male donor in good health and CMV-seronegative. The CDR3 DNA reads as TGTGCCAGTACCCCGACAGGGAAGGACAATCAGCCCCAGCATTTT. Its protein is CASTPTGKDNQPQHF.